The TCR beta chain under discussion was sequenced for a study of cytomegalovirus exposure and HLA in healthy donors (dated by TCRdb to about 2017). Regarding the research as a whole: An earlier analysis of 587 of the donors reported 276 Gb of sequence data and around 110 million unique TCR beta sequences obtained from some 170 million T cells. An early release covering more than 500 HLA-typed donors comprised around 300 gigabases of sequencing data and some 79 million unique TCR sequences. Among the roughly 370 genotyped donors, 75% to 90% belonged to the genetic ancestry cluster associated with self-reported Caucasian donors. The study aimed to test whether cataloging public T cell receptors could reveal signatures of past pathogen exposure. The study used immunosequencing to profile the T cell repertoires of 670 or so subjects and linked those repertoires to cytomegalovirus serostatus. Along with the roughly 610-subject first cohort, a separate validation cohort of more than 90 different subjects was used. To predict cytomegalovirus infection status, the study combined high-throughput TCR immunosequencing, statistical association of individual TCRs with disease status, and machine learning. To study patterns of TCR occurrence, a later analysis re-analyzed previously published TCR beta repertoires from hundreds of donors and added high-resolution HLA genotyping. The later analysis used no new phenotypic data to find candidate immune exposures, relying instead on TCR beta sequences and their occurrence across donors. In an earlier analysis of more than 550 of the donors, high-throughput TCR beta sequencing was used to judge whether each TCR beta V gene segment behaved as functional or pseudogenic. Donor age, sex, ethnicity and CMV serostatus were compiled alongside the repertoire data. A later genetic analysis took genome-wide SNP genotypes for about 55% of the 666 donors and used that subset as a discovery cohort. Every repertoire in the discovery cohort had been generated on one and the same sequencing platform. Both class I and class II loci were covered by HLA typing, at four-digit resolution. Typing coverage varied by locus: about 620-640 donors for A, B, C, DRB1 and DQB1; roughly 520 for DQA1; more than 600 for DPA1; some 470 for DPB1. Four or five DR-DQ haplotypes were handled as single units for association and clustering because linkage in the cohort was strong. On average, roughly 250,000 unique TCR beta nucleotide sequences were sequenced per donor among a few hundred genotyped donors of the cohort, with around 19% of those sequences being non-productive. The paper's findings and limits, for the study overall: V-gene and J-gene trimming of TCR beta chains was associated with a missense DCLRE1C variant in a later genetic analysis, and the association was replicated in an independent cohort. In vitro tests confirmed that a few of the cytomegalovirus-associated TCR beta chains recognize cytomegalovirus antigens. Strong co-occurrence of HLA alleles, especially DR and DQ, made assigning TCR associations to individual alleles difficult. Presence/absence analyses assumed roughly uniform sequencing depth across donors, an assumption that may not hold. In a later genetic analysis, fewer N-insertions in productive TCRs were reported among donors in an Asian-associated ancestry cluster than the roughly 700-donor mean. Because counts were too low, seventeen rarely observed V segments, including chromosome 9 orphons, were left out of the earlier analysis of a few hundred of the donors. This cohort had only TCR beta chains sequenced, and the lack of alpha or paired-chain data limited which features could be detected. In a later analysis, the rate of TCR association differed among HLA loci, with DRB1 alleles having the most associated TCRs and HLA-C alleles having the fewest. It was suggested by the authors that the approach could potentially be generalized to other disease states and immunological phenotypes. Because HLA typing was unavailable for some donors at each locus, only the typed subset was used in association tests. Correlated functional status among segregating V segments might reflect linkage disequilibrium, but an unknown experimental factor could not be ruled out. At a false discovery rate of 0.05, a later analysis linked 16,951 TCR beta sequences to specific HLA alleles. CMV serostatus was the only immune exposure information available for the cohort. An earlier analysis of around 600 of the donors showed that most TCR beta V segments appeared in productive rearrangements either about 87% or about 30% of the time, which broadly matched IMGT annotations. A later analysis found that most CMV-associated TCR beta chains appeared HLA-restricted, with HLA associations seemingly driven largely by CMV exposure. Cytomegalovirus status was reported to be diagnosed by the classifier with high specificity and sensitivity in both the original and validation cohorts. A further reported finding was that TCR beta sequences accurately predicted the HLA-A and HLA-B alleles for most subjects in the first cohort. Most TCR sequences were seen in very few donors, while some public TCRs were found in many individuals. A group of highly shared sequence variants was considered likely to be a technical artifact of the sequencing pipeline. In the study, 150 to 200 TCR beta chains were listed as associated with cytomegalovirus. According to a later analysis, parvovirus B19, influenza, CMV and Epstein-Barr virus appeared linked to several top co-occurrence clusters. In a later analysis, HLA-associated TCR beta chains showed more clonal expansion and lower generation probabilities than non-associated chains that were equally common. The 87-base-pair reads could not distinguish some IMGT-functional V segments, including TRBV6-2 and TRBV6-3, so those segments were excluded.

In regard to this clone: What antigen it recognizes has not been identified. The record has no base qualities; no much larger clone is one base away.

Including cysteine and phenylalanine, the CDR3 has 16 amino acids. Only the CDR3 portion is preserved as DNA: 48 bases, with reading frame beginning at the first base. V is shortened by 5 bases, J by 0 bases, and the region joining them spans 16 bases. The germline V gene (reference sequence) specifies SEHNR as CDR1 and FQNEAQ as CDR2. Library preparation was by the immunoSEQ multiplex PCR assay. A mixture of 60 forward primers for TCR Vbeta segments and 13 reverse primers for TCR Jbeta segments was used in the multiplex PCR. The CDR3 region of rearranged TCR beta genes was amplified from genomic DNA with a multiplex PCR assay. The amplified TCR beta libraries were sequenced on the Illumina HiSeq System as 87-base-pair reads. The source study handled its data this way. In a later analysis, around 80 million unique TCR beta chains were counted across the roughly 700 repertoires, and around 11 million of these chains were shared by at least two donors. A nearest-neighbor algorithm error-corrected the raw reads and collapsed the reads into unique sequences, merging closely related sequences to remove PCR and sequencing errors. To assign V, D and J gene segments, CDR3 sequences were aligned to IMGT reference sequences. For a sequence to be retained, a match of at least six nucleotides to both a V gene segment and a J gene segment was required. Rearrangements were called productive when the CDR3 lacked stop codons and stayed in frame with V and J; all others were non-productive. Following IMGT convention, CDR3 was defined as the stretch from the second conserved V-encoded cysteine to the conserved J-encoded phenylalanine. In an earlier analysis of approximately 590 of the donors, sequences lacking an unambiguous match to a single V gene segment were excluded. An earlier analysis of fewer than 750 of the donors called V segments functional above 56.7% productive rearrangements and segregating when the between-donor standard deviation exceeded 5%. To diagnose cytomegalovirus status from the catalog of TCR beta chain sequences, a statistical classification framework was built. V and J gene assignment, in a later analysis, came from comparing TCR nucleotide sequences with IMGT/GENE-DB human TR gene sequences. In a later analysis, CDR3 sequences and most-parsimonious VDJ recombination scenarios were assigned using the TCRdist pipeline. A later analysis defined each TCR beta chain by its CDR3 amino acid sequence plus V-gene family, and excluded reads lacking a unique V-gene family. As a way to deal with suspected cross-contamination and a sequencing artifact, a later analysis dropped hundreds of nucleotide sequences that were highly shared and had low generation probability. In a later analysis, a clonal expansion index was calculated for each public chain from normalized within-repertoire ranks of inferred template counts. Generation probabilities in a later analysis came from a VDJ recombination model fitted to out-of-frame rearrangements, and those results were checked against IGoR. In a later analysis, hypergeometric tests were used to score TCR-TCR, TCR-HLA and TCR-CMV co-occurrence, with a repertoire-size bias correction applied to TCR pairs. To estimate false discovery rates, a later analysis permuted the HLA or CMV assignments 20 times. In a later analysis, co-occurring TCRs were grouped using DBSCAN, with TCRdist sequence similarity added in when clustering inside HLA-allele-positive subsets. Repertoires with fewer than 30,000 or more than 120,000 public chains, plus five repertoires with anomalous nucleotide sharing, were excluded from co-occurrence clustering. TCRdb carries this immuneACCESS record with in-frame sequences only. Its versions omit some clonotypes, under half of them owing to an unresolved V gene in the studies checked, with the rest unexplained. That table gives V, J and clone size, and the DNA gave D and trimming. Across this sample there are roughly 150,000 clones, with approximately 86% seen only once. The top ten constitute more than 6.5% of the sample.

The cohort was made up of 500 to 800 healthy bone marrow donors. Cohort members were all nominally healthy when sampled, although unrecorded immune exposures were likely present. The donor was CMV seropositive and belonged to the group of a few hundred seropositive cohort members. Every donor gave a peripheral blood sample, and the peripheral blood mononuclear cells from that sample were used for TCR beta sequencing. The Qiagen DNeasy Blood Extraction Kit was used to extract genomic DNA from the blood cell samples. The sequenced sample consisted of PBMCs. This clonotype was obtained from a woman aged 45-65 years in good health and CMV-seropositive. The chain was built from TRBV7-9 and TRBJ1-1; possibly the D gene is TRBD1, per 6 matching bases. The CDR3 region reads CASSPYFGGMNTEAFF. The bases read TGTGCCAGCAGCCCCTACTTTGGGGGCATGAACACTGAAGCTTTCTTT.